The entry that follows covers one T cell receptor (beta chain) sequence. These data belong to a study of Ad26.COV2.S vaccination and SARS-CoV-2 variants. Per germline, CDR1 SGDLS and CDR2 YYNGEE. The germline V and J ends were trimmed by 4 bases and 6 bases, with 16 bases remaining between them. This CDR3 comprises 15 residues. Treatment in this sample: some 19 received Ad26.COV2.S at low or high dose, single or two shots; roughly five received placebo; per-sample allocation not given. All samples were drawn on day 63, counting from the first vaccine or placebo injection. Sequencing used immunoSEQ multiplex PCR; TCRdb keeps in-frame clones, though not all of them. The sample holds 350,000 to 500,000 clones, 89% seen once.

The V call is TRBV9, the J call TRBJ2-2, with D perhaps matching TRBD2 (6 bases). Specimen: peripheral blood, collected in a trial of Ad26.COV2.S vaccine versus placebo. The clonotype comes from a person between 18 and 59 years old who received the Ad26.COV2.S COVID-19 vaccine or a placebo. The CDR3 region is CASSQRAGYPGELFF. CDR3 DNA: TGTGCCAGCAGCCAGCGGGCCGGGTATCCCGGGGAGCTGTTTTTT.